This passage covers 20 T cell receptor beta chains from one sample sequenced in a study of technical replicates of blood from a few donors. Profiling relied on immunoSEQ multiplex PCR, and the TCRdb table lists in-frame clones only, not all of them. Of roughly 100,000 clones in the sample, 90% to 97% were seen once. The source material was T cells isolated from PBMCs. Every receptor here comes from a human donor in good health.

This chain connects TRBV29-1 to TRBJ1-2; 9 bases fit TRBD1. Germline V gives CDR1 SQVTM, CDR2 ANQGSEA. The CDR3 consists of 13 residues. V shed 4 bases, J shed 4 bases, and the junction held 4 bases outside the gene matches. CDR3 amino acids: CSVVTGGFYGYTF. For the CDR3, the DNA is TGCAGCGTTGTAACAGGGGGCTTCTATGGCTACACCTTC.

The rearrangement uses TRBV6-5 and TRBJ1-2; D is uncertain. V shed 5 bases and J shed 4 bases, with 17 bases lying between them. Per the germline V gene, CDR1 is MNHEY and CDR2 is SVGAGI. The CDR3 is 15 residues long. This CDR3 reads CASSNFDGPGYGYTF. Written as DNA, the CDR3 is TGTGCCAGCAGTAACTTCGACGGTCCGGGCTATGGCTACACCTTC.

The rearrangement links TRBV7-3 to TRBJ2-1; no clear D gene. Trimming cost V 2 bases and J 0 bases, with 5 bases left between them. Germline V gene sequence: CDR1 SGHTA, CDR2 FQGTGA. The CDR3 extends over 14 amino acids. The CDR3 DNA reads TGTGCCAGCAGCTTAGACAACTCCTACAATGAGCAGTTCTTC. Encoded protein: CASSLDNSYNEQFF.

The rearrangement links TRBV6-5 to TRBJ1-2; a possible D gene is TRBD1 (5 bases). The CDR3 covers 16 residues. Germline loops: CDR1 MNHEY, CDR2 SVGAGI. V was trimmed by 0 bases and J by 4 bases, leaving 15 bases between them. This CDR3 reads CASSYSNRLSSYGYTF. Here the CDR3 DNA reads TGTGCCAGCAGTTACTCGAACAGGCTGTCTTCCTATGGCTACACCTTC.

This clone was found once. The chain has TRBV19 and TRBJ1-2, with 7 bases that match TRBD1. Germline V gene lookup returns CDR1 LNHDA and CDR2 SQIVND (reference sequence). This CDR3 is built from 13 residues. V was clipped by 11 bases and J by 5 bases; unmatched bases: 11. CDR3 in DNA: TGTGCCGGCAAAGGGGGCAGGGGGTATGGCTACACCTTC. Amino acids: CAGKGGRGYGYTF.

The chain couples TRBV5-1 to TRBJ2-7; D ambiguous. The CDR3 totals 17 residues. From germline, CDR1 is SGHRS and CDR2 YFSETQ. The germline V and J ends were trimmed by 0 bases and 0 bases, with 16 bases remaining between them. CDR3 DNA: TGCGCCAGCAGCTTGGCGGGTTCGATCCTGACCTCCTACGAGCAGTACTTC. It yields the protein CASSLAGSILTSYEQYF.

V is TRBV27 and J is TRBJ1-1, with D perhaps matching TRBD1 (5 bases). The CDR3 has 20 amino acids. CDR1 is MNHEY, CDR2 SMNVEV, per germline (reference sequence). The ends were cut back, 4 bases at V and 4 bases at J, with 31 bases in the middle. CDR3 DNA: TGTGCCAGCAGTTCTAACCGTGGCTGGTCTGGGGCAGGCGGTAGCACTGAAGCTTTCTTT. The encoded protein is CASSSNRGWSGAGGSTEAFF.

The rearrangement joins TRBV6-1 to TRBJ2-7, with 9 bases that match TRBD2. Germline V gene data show CDR1 as MNHNS and CDR2 as SASEGT. The CDR3 spans 15 residues. After removal of 2 bases from V and 4 bases from J, the junction contained 6 bases not matched to a gene. CDR3 DNA sequence: TGTGCCAGCAGTGAACTTAGTAGCGGGAGTTACGAGCAGTACTTC. Translating gives CASSELSSGSYEQYF.

The J gene is TRBJ2-3, the V gene TRBV19; tentative D call: TRBD2 (6 bases). This CDR3 has 14 amino acids. The V gene's germline CDR1 is LNHDA and CDR2 SQIVND (reference sequence). Trimming left V 9 bases short and J 2 bases short, with 15 bases between. This CDR3 is CASGTPSHTDTQYF. CDR3 nucleotide sequence: TGTGCCAGCGGGACTCCATCTCACACAGATACGCAGTATTTT.

The CDR3 spells CASRGTGEETQYF. The CDR3 DNA is TGTGCCAGCAGAGGGACAGGAGAAGAGACCCAGTACTTC. V and J are TRBV2 and TRBJ2-5, with TRBD1 matching 8 bases. Unmatched junction bases numbered 3, after V lost 6 bases and J lost 3 bases. CDR1 SNHLY and CDR2 FYNNEI come from the germline V gene. The CDR3 spans 13 residues.

The chain couples TRBV5-3 to TRBJ2-7, with TRBD2 matching 9 bases. TRBV5-3 is recorded as an ORF, its role being uncertain. Trimming at V came to 3 bases and at J to 4 bases, leaving 23 bases not matched to a gene. This CDR3 region has 20 residues. Here the CDR3 reads CARSSPGSISGRGPSYEQYF. The CDR3, as DNA: TGTGCCAGAAGCTCCCCAGGGAGTATTAGCGGGAGAGGGCCGAGTTACGAGCAGTACTTC.

The chain recombines TRBV19 with TRBJ2-7; 8 positions match TRBD2. V shed 7 bases, J shed 2 bases, and the junction held 10 bases outside the gene matches. CDR3 length equals 15 residues. The germline V gene has CDR1 LNHDA and CDR2 SQIVND (reference sequence). CDR3 amino acids: CASTGGAEKTYEQYF. DNA for the CDR3: TGTGCCAGTACCGGGGGGGCGGAGAAAACCTACGAGCAGTACTTC.

The chain combines TRBV18 with TRBJ2-7; 9 positions match TRBD2. Germline CDR1 and CDR2: KGHSH and LQKENI. Trimming took 6 bases from V and 4 from J; bases not matched to a gene: 10. This CDR3 is built from 15 residues. CDR3 sequence reads: CASSRSGTSSYEQYF. In DNA form, the CDR3 reads TGTGCCAGCTCCCGCTCCGGGACTAGCTCGTACGAGCAGTACTTC.

The count of this clone is one. The chain employs TRBV2 and TRBJ2-4; D might be TRBD2 (6 bases). The CDR3 has 17 amino acids. The ends were cut back, 4 bases at V and 1 base at J, with 17 bases in the middle. CDR1 is SNHLY and CDR2 is FYNNEI in the germline V gene. The CDR3 coding sequence is TGTGCCAGCAGTGGCCGGGGTAGGGAGGTTGCCAAAAACATTCAGTACTTC. Translation gives CASSGRGREVAKNIQYF.

The V gene is TRBV9, the J gene TRBJ1-3; the D is unclear. V shed 4 bases and J shed 3 bases, with 11 bases lying between them. Germline V lookup: CDR1 SGDLS, CDR2 YYNGEE. The CDR3 runs to 14 residues. This chain's CDR3 is CASSKVGDGNTIYF. The CDR3 nucleotides read TGTGCCAGCAGCAAGGTGGGCGATGGAAACACCATATATTTT.

The CDR3 protein is CASSPVDRNTGELFF. For the CDR3, the DNA is TGTGCCAGCAGCCCGGTGGACAGAAACACCGGGGAGCTGTTTTTT. The J gene is TRBJ2-2, the V gene TRBV7-8; D is possibly TRBD1 (6 bases). The CDR3 covers 15 residues. V lost 5 bases to trimming and J lost 2 bases, with 12 bases between them. The germline V gene encodes CDR1 SGHVS and CDR2 FQNEAQ.

This chain connects TRBV2 to TRBJ2-2; D is perhaps TRBD1 (6 bases). Germline V gene data show CDR1 as SNHLY and CDR2 as FYNNEI. V lost 6 bases and J 3 bases, leaving 14 bases between the germline ends. This CDR3 is 15 amino acids long. CDR3 DNA: TGTGCCAGCAGCCTAGGACAGCTAGACACCGGGGAGCTGTTTTTT. This translates into CASSLGQLDTGELFF.

In its sample, this clone was seen a few times. This chain uses TRBV19 with TRBJ1-1; a weak D match, TRBD1 (5 bases). Trimming pared 7 bases from V and 0 bases from J, leaving 9 bases between. The CDR3 contains 13 residues. The V gene's germline CDR1 is LNHDA and CDR2 SQIVND (reference sequence). For the CDR3, the DNA is TGTGCCAGTACGCAGGGAATGAACACTGAAGCTTTCTTT. Translation gives CASTQGMNTEAFF.

The chain joins TRBV28 to TRBJ1-5, with D possibly TRBD1 on 5 matching bases. The germline CDR1 and CDR2 sequences are MDHEN and SYDVKM. This CDR3 spans 13 amino acids. V lost 5 bases and J 5 bases, leaving 10 bases between the germline ends. CDR3 in amino acids: CASSATDYQPQHF. DNA for the CDR3: TGTGCCAGCAGTGCGACAGACTATCAGCCCCAGCATTTT.

The chain links TRBV19 to TRBJ1-5, with D possibly matching TRBD1 (6 bases). V lost 1 base and J lost 0, with 10 bases in between. The CDR3 has 16 amino acids. The germline V gene encodes CDR1 LNHDA and CDR2 SQIVND (reference sequence). As DNA, the CDR3 is TGTGCCAGTAGTATAGCGGACAGCTATAGCAATCAGCCCCAGCATTTT. Protein: CASSIADSYSNQPQHF.